The 9 T cell receptor beta chains below come from one sample, sequenced in a study of T cell changes during pregnancy in multiple sclerosis. Clones were sequenced by immunoSEQ multiplex PCR, and TCRdb holds only the in-frame ones, with some missing. The table includes almost 40,000 clones, approximately 90% detected once. The input for sequencing was CD4+ T cells from peripheral blood mononuclear cells, taken in the second trimester of pregnancy. The receptors originated from a female donor in good health, enrolled as a control in a pregnancy study.

V is TRBV7-8 and J is TRBJ2-2; D gene uncertain. The V gene's germline CDR1 is SGHVS and CDR2 FQNEAQ. V lost 0 bases and J 0 bases, leaving 8 bases between the germline ends. The CDR3 sequence is 16 residues long. Here the CDR3 reads CASSLAPQANTGELFF. Written as DNA, the CDR3 is TGTGCCAGCAGCTTAGCCCCGCAGGCGAACACCGGGGAGCTGTTTTTT.

The J gene is TRBJ2-5, the V gene TRBV2; D is ambiguous. The CDR3 loop spans 10 amino acids. The germline V and J ends were trimmed by 8 bases and 5 bases, with 6 bases remaining between them. Germline V CDR1 and CDR2: SNHLY, FYNNEI. Here the CDR3 reads CASWAETQYF. The DNA of the CDR3 is TGTGCCAGCTGGGCGGAGACCCAGTACTTC.

The chain is built from TRBV30 and TRBJ1-2; 7 bases map to TRBD1. V lost 4 bases and J lost 5; bases outside the gene matches: 4. CDR1 is GTSNPN, CDR2 SVGIG, per germline (reference sequence). CDR3 size: 12 residues. CDR3 sequence: CAWTGGRYGYTF. The CDR3 DNA sequence: TGTGCCTGGACAGGGGGAAGGTATGGCTACACCTTC.

The chain uses TRBV25-1 and TRBJ2-6; 7 bases are shared with TRBD2. The CDR3 consists of 17 residues. Germline values: CDR1 MGHDK, CDR2 SYGVNS. V dropped 1 base and J dropped 0; count of bases not matched to a gene: 3. The CDR3 sequence: CASSESGRFSGANVLTF. The CDR3 DNA sequence: TGTGCCAGCAGTGAATCCGGGAGGTTCTCTGGGGCCAACGTCCTGACTTTC.

This chain connects TRBV4-1 to TRBJ1-6, with 7 bases aligning to TRBD1. Trimming cost V 6 bases and J 8 bases; bases outside gene matches: 7. CDR1 and CDR2 (germline): MGHRA, YSYEKL. The CDR3 is 14 residues long. The CDR3 region is CASRARGEYSPLHF. The CDR3 coding sequence is TGCGCCAGCAGGGCCAGGGGGGAATATTCACCCCTCCACTTT.

The V and J genes are TRBV19 and TRBJ1-2, with D unclear. Per germline, CDR1 LNHDA and CDR2 SQIVND (reference sequence). This CDR3 spans 14 amino acids. The germline V and J ends were trimmed by 8 bases and 1 base, with 14 bases remaining between them. The CDR3 coding sequence is TGTGCCAGTGCTCGGGAAGGGAATAACTATGGCTACACCTTC. Translated: CASAREGNNYGYTF.

This chain connects TRBV18 to TRBJ1-1; perhaps TRBD1 as D (6 bases). The CDR3 contains 16 residues. The V gene lost 3 bases and the J gene lost 4 bases, with 18 bases spanning the gap. CDR1 KGHSH and CDR2 LQKENI come from the germline V gene. The CDR3 region is CASSPTRILGGTEAFF. As DNA, the CDR3 is TGTGCCAGCTCACCCACAAGAATTCTAGGGGGCACTGAAGCTTTCTTT. Full variable domain (missing parts from reference TRBV18 and TRBJ1-1): NAGVMQNPRHLVRRRGQEARLRCSPMKGHSHVYWYRQLPEEGLKFMVYLQKENIIDESGMPKERFSAEFPKEGPSILRIQQVVRGDSAAYFCASSPTRILGGTEAFFGQGTRLTVV.

The chain carries TRBV5-5 and TRBJ1-4, with TRBD1 as a possible D gene (6 bases). This CDR3 has 18 residues. Trimming took off 3 bases at V and 8 bases at J, with 26 bases between the two ends. The germline gives CDR1 SGHKS, CDR2 YYEKEE (reference sequence). For the CDR3, the DNA is TGTGCCAGCAGCTCAAAGTCAATGCAGGGGCGAGGCAGAGAAAAACTGTTTTTT. It encodes CASSSKSMQGRGREKLFF.

The chain has TRBV7-2 and TRBJ2-5; TRBD2 matches at 8 bases. CDR1 SGHTA and CDR2 FQGNSA come from the germline V gene. Germline trimming cut 3 bases from V and 1 base from J; bases unmatched to any gene: 4. CDR3 length: 15 residues. The CDR3 nucleotides are TGTGCCAGCAGCTTCCAGCGGGGGATCCAAGAGACCCAGTACTTC. Encoded protein: CASSFQRGIQETQYF.